One and the same sample provided the 2 T cell receptor beta chains below, sequenced in a study of shared clonotypes between healthy human individuals. Generated by immunoSEQ multiplex PCR, the TCRdb table keeps only in-frame clones and is missing some. The data show nearly 600,000 clones, 95% seen once. Naive CD8 populations comprised CD45RO-negative cells positively selected for CCR7, excluding terminally differentiated effector memory CD45RA+ cells. The source material was naive CD8+ T cells sorted from blood. The receptors shown here come from a woman in her 30s in good health.

The gene calls are TRBV11-2 and TRBJ2-3; D is uncertain. V lost 2 bases to trimming and J lost 6 bases, with 15 bases between them. The CDR3 spans 15 residues. Germline assignment: CDR1 SGHAT and CDR2 FQNNGV. The CDR3 loop is CASSLFRWLGDTQYF. CDR3 coding DNA: TGTGCCAGCAGCTTATTTCGGTGGTTGGGGGATACGCAGTATTTT.

The rearrangement links TRBV25-1 to TRBJ1-4; unclear D gene. The CDR3 extends over 18 amino acids. Germline values: CDR1 MGHDK, CDR2 SYGVNS. V was cut by 3 bases and J by 6 bases, with 23 bases left in between. The CDR3, as DNA: TGTGCCAGCAGTGATAGCGAATATAAGGACGGGCTGGATGAAAAACTGTTTTTT. Its translation is CASSDSEYKDGLDEKLFF.